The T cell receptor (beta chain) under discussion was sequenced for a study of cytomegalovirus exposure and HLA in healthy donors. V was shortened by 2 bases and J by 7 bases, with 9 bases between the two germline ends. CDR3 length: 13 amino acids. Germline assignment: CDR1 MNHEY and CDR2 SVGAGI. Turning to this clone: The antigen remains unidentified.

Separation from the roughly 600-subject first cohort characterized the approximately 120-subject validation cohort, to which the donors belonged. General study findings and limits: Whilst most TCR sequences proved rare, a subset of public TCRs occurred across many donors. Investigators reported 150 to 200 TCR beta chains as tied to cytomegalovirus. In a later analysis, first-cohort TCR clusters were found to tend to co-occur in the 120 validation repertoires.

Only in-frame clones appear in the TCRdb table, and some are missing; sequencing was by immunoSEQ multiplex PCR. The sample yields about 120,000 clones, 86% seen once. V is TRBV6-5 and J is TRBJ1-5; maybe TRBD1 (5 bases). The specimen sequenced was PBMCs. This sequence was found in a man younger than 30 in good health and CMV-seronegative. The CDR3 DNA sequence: TGTGCCAGCAGTTACGGGGCCGCCCAGCCCCAGCATTTT. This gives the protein CASSYGAAQPQHF.